This T cell receptor beta chain came from a study of cytomegalovirus exposure and HLA in healthy donors. Study-wide results and limits: Exclusion as indistinguishable affected some V segments, including TRBV6-2 and TRBV6-3.

The CDR3 extends over 15 amino acids. Trimming took 0 bases from V and 5 from J, leaving 13 bases between them. Germline-derived CDR1 and CDR2 are SNHLY and FYNNEI. Primers: 60 Vbeta forward and 13 Jbeta reverse. The table came from immunoSEQ multiplex PCR; TCRdb's copy has only in-frame clones and leaves some out. This sample has around 220,000 clones, with approximately 79% found just once. In the case of this clone: Its antigen is unidentified.

Participants comprised healthy donors of bone marrow. Material: PBMCs. The chain couples TRBV2 to TRBJ1-1, with D uncertain. This TCR came from a man aged 18 to 30 in good health and CMV-seronegative. The CDR3 reads CASSEARELGTEAFF. CDR3 DNA: TGTGCCAGCAGTGAAGCGCGGGAGTTGGGGACTGAAGCTTTCTTT.